This T cell receptor beta chain stems from a study of CD8+CD57+ T cells in acquired aplastic anemia. Unmatched junction bases numbered 6, after V lost 0 bases and J lost 5 bases. The CDR3 covers 16 residues. The germline CDR1 and CDR2 sequences are MNHEY and SVGAGI. TCR beta VDJ and CDR3 profiles were obtained from a genomic DNA template. TCRdb ran MiXCR on the reads and lists one entry per CDR3 protein. The sample yields some 200,000 distinct CDR3 sequences, 30% to 35% seen once. Input material: sorted CD4+, CD8+, or CD8+CD57+ T cells (not recorded which) from PBMCs. The source is a human donor in good health, serving as a control. The chain carries TRBV6-5 and TRBJ1-2; 10 bases map to TRBD1. Written as DNA, the CDR3 is TGTGCCAGCAGTTACTCGATAGGGACAGGGGTTTATGGCTACACCTTC. Translation gives CASSYSIGTGVYGYTF.